This T cell receptor (beta chain) was identified during a study of blood T cells in healthy people across ages (dated by TCRdb to the mid-2010s). In terms of the full investigation: Template switching captured roughly one uniquely barcoded TCR beta cDNA molecule per two T cells in model experiments. To track age-related changes in TCR beta repertoire diversity, the study relied on deep sequencing normalized with unique cDNA molecular identifiers. The donors were split into four age groups: young (average around 15 years), middle-aged (39), aged (around 67) and long-lived (roughly 77). For two donors (one aged 18 to 30 and one aged 80 or older), the study analyzed two additional independent replicas of 1 million unique cDNA reads from the same blood draw. Donors of different ages were randomly distributed across sequencing lanes to avoid experimental bias. Summary of the overall study and its limitations: Observed TCR beta diversity correlated strongly with the percentage of naive T cells measured by flow cytometry. The long-lived group showed more naive CD4+ T cells, fewer expanded clones and increased TCR diversity than the aged group, suggesting age selection. Because donor CMV infection status was unknown, age-related changes in expanded clonotypes were potentially confounded. Estimates of total diversity from one million sequenced T cells were regarded as lower bounds and underestimates. Conclusive comparison of naive and antigen-experienced compartments was prevented by the profiling of bulk unsorted PBMCs. As age increased, observed TCR beta diversity per million T cells dropped in a roughly linear way, and a significant reduction was already evident by age around 41.

The library was made by 5' RACE. Sequencing was carried out with an Illumina HiSeq 2500. A second PCR of about 7 to 12 cycles was run with a J-beta primer mix and a sample-barcoded 5' primer. Each TCR beta cDNA molecule received a unique molecular identifier from a template-switch 5' adaptor carrying 12 random nucleotides. Each sample yielded at least 2.5 million CDR3-containing paired-end reads. All of the RNA was converted into first-strand cDNA using the Mint cDNA synthesis kit, with a TRBC-specific oligonucleotide serving as the primer. Following uracil-DNA glycosylase treatment, all cDNA underwent a first 18-cycle PCR with the universal primers M1SS and BC2_uni_R. Per the original workflow: For normalization, 1 million high-quality reads were randomly selected from each sample, with every read carrying a distinct molecular identifier. Instead of being binned into consensus sequences, reads that shared molecular identifiers were thrown out. MiTCR, set to a Q25 quality threshold and the strictest error-elimination algorithm, was used for CDR3 identification, clonotype clustering and error correction. A nonparametric unseen species model using Euler transformation provided a lower-bound estimate of total TCR beta diversity. TCRdb took the public reads, trimmed them with fastp at Q25, ran MiXCR for clone calling and kept in-frame beta chains. For every CDR3 protein sequence, its rows merge into one entry that carries the most common genes and DNA. The V and J calls shown here were made by TCRdb, not taken from the authors' results. The table for this sample lists around 790,000 distinct CDR3 sequences; around 43% of them were counted only once. The ten top clones hold about a fifth of the sample.

The 40 or so donors, aged about 6 to 95 years, were systemically healthy Caucasian individuals from Russia. Approximately 9 milliliters of peripheral blood were collected from each donor into EDTA-treated Vacutainer tubes. PBMCs were isolated by Ficoll-Paque density-gradient centrifugation, with at least 7 million obtained per sample. Trizol reagent was used to extract total RNA from PBMCs, with at least 6 micrograms per sample. Naive CD45RAhigh/CD27high T cell percentages were measured by flow cytometry on a PBMC aliquot from every donor. Spanning cysteine to phenylalanine, the CDR3 consists of 18 amino acids. The DNA shown is the 54-base CDR3, in frame from base 1. After removal of 0 bases from V and 3 bases from J, the junction retains 9 bases not matched to a gene. CDR1 and CDR2 (LGHNA, YSLEER) derive from the germline V gene. Regarding this clonotype: The clone's antigen remains unknown. The input lacks base qualities; no much larger clone sits a single base away.

The rearranged chain carries TRBV4-3 and TRBJ2-1; 9 bases in the junction line up with TRBD1. The receptor was derived from a man in his fifties or sixties in good health. Sequenced input: blood. The CDR3 reads CASSQEFTGTGFYNEQFF. The DNA sequence is as follows: TGCGCCAGCAGCCAAGAGTTTACGGGGACAGGGTTCTACAATGAGCAGTTCTTC.